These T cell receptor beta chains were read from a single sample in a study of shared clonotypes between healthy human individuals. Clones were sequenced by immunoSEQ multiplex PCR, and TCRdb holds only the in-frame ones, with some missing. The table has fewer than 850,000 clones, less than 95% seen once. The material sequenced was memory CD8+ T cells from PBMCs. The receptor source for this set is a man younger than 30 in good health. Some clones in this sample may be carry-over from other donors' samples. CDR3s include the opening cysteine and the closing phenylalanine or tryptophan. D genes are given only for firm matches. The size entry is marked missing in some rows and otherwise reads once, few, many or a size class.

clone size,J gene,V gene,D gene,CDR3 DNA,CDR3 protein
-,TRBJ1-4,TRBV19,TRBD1,TGTGCCAGTAGTATAAGGGGACAGCCTAATGAAAAACTGTTTTTT,CASSIRGQPNEKLFF
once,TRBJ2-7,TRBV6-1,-,TGTGCCAGCAGTGTGGGACACGGCTACGAGCAGTACTTC,CASSVGHGYEQYF
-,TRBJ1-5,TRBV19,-,TGTGCCACCCACGGACACCGTTATCAGCCCCAGCATTTT,CATHGHRYQPQHF
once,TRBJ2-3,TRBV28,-,TGTGCCAGCAGTTTGGACTCTAGCACAGATACGCAGTATTTT,CASSLDSSTDTQYF
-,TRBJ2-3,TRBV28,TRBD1,TGTGCCAGCAGTGGGGGCAGGACAGGGGGAACAGATACGCAGTATTTT,CASSGGRTGGTDTQYF
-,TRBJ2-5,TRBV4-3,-,TGCGCCAGCAGCCAAGATCTCCAGCTAGAGACCCAGTACTTC,CASSQDLQLETQYF
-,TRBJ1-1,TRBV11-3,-,TGTGCCAGCAGCTTGGTACAGAACACTGAAGCTTTCTTT,CASSLVQNTEAFF
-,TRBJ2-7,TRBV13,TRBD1,TGTGCCAGCAGCTATAGGACCGGGACAGGGAAAGACGAGCAGTACTTC,CASSYRTGTGKDEQYF
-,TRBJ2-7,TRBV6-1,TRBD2,TGTGCCAGCAGTAGGACTAGCGGGACCTACGAGCAGTACTTC,CASSRTSGTYEQYF
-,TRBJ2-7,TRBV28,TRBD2,TGTGCCAGCAGTTTATTTTCACTAGCGGGAGGCGAGCAGTACTTC,CASSLFSLAGGEQYF
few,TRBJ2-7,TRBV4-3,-,TGCGCCAGCAGCCCGGGCGACGGTGCCTACGAGCAGTACTTC,CASSPGDGAYEQYF
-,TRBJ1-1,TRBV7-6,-,TGTGCCAGCAGCTTATCTGTCCAGCCGGGCCAACTGAACACTGAAGCTTTCTTT,CASSLSVQPGQLNTEAFF
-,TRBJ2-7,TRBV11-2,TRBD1,TGTGCCAGCAGCCCAGGGACAGGGAACTACGAGCAGTACTTC,CASSPGTGNYEQYF
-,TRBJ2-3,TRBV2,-,TGTGCCAGCACTGGGAACCAATTGGGGGGTCAGACAGATACGCAGTATTTT,CASTGNQLGGQTDTQYF
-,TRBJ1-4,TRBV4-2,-,TGTGCCAGCAGCCAAGCTGCAACTAATGAAAAACTGTTTTTT,CASSQAATNEKLFF
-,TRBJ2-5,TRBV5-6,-,TGTGCCAGCAGCTTGGCACGGTACCAAGAGACCCAGTACTTC,CASSLARYQETQYF
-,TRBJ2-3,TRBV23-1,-,TGCGCCAGCAGTCAATCGGGGACCCCAAGCAGGTATACGCAGTATTTT,CASSQSGTPSRYTQYF
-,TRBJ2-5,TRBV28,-,TGTGCCAGCAGTTCCGGAGGGTTAGGGGGGTCCGAAGAGACCCAGTACTTC,CASSSGGLGGSEETQYF
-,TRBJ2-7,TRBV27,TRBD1,TGTGCCAGCAGTTCCTACAGGGGGCTCTACGAGCAGTACTTC,CASSSYRGLYEQYF
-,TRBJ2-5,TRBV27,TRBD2,TGTGCCAGCAGTCCGCTAGCGGACCAAGAGACCCAGTACTTC,CASSPLADQETQYF
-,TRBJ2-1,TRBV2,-,TGTGCCAGCAGTGAATGGTACACAAGCTCCTACAATGAGCAGTTCTTC,CASSEWYTSSYNEQFF
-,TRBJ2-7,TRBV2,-,TGTGCCAGCAGTGACCTGAGGGACTCCTACGGCGAGCAGTACTTC,CASSDLRDSYGEQYF
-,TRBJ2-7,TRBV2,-,TGTGCCAGCAGTGAGCCGGGCTCCTACGAGCAGTACTTC,CASSEPGSYEQYF
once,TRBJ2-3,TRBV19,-,TGTGCCAGTAGTCCGGGGGAACTAAACACAGATACGCAGTATTTT,CASSPGELNTDTQYF
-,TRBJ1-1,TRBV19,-,TGTGCCAGTAGTATAGATTCTGGAGGCTACACTGAAGCTTTCTTT,CASSIDSGGYTEAFF
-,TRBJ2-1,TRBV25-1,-,TGTGCCAGCAGTGTGGTCGACAATGAGCAGTTCTTC,CASSVVDNEQFF
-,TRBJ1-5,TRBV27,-,TGTGCCAGCAGTATTACAGGGCGGAATCAGCCCCAGCATTTT,CASSITGRNQPQHF
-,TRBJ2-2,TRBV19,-,TGTGCCAGTAGTTACGGAAACACCGGGGAGCTGTTTTTT,CASSYGNTGELFF
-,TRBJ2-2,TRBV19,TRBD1,TGTGCCAGTAGTACGCTGACAGGGGTGAACACCGGGGAGCTGTTTTTT,CASSTLTGVNTGELFF
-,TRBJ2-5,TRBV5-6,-,TGTGCCAGCAGCTTGCTCGCCCAAGAGACCCAGTACTTC,CASSLLAQETQYF
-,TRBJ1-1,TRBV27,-,TGTGCCAGCACCGCCCTTGTTAAACGCACTGAAGCTTTCTTT,CASTALVKRTEAFF
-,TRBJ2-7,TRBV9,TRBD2,TGTGCCAGCAGCGTAGGCAGCGGGGGTCCCCCTTTCTACGAGCAGTACTTC,CASSVGSGGPPFYEQYF
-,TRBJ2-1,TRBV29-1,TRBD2,TGCAGCGCGGCCGGGACTAGCGCCAACAATGAGCAGTTCTTC,CSAAGTSANNEQFF
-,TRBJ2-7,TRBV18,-,TGTGCCAGCTCACCGAATGGGGGGACGTGGGGTCCCTACGAGCAGTACTTC,CASSPNGGTWGPYEQYF
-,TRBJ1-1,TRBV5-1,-,TGCGCCAGCAGACCCGGACAGCTACTAAACACTGAAGCTTTCTTT,CASRPGQLLNTEAFF
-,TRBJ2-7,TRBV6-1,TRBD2,TGTGCCAGCAGTGAAGTCGGACTAGCGGGCCAAGCGGGTGACGAGCAGTACTTC,CASSEVGLAGQAGDEQYF
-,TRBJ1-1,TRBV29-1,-,TGCAGCGTTGCCGTCACTGAAGCTTTCTTT,CSVAVTEAFF
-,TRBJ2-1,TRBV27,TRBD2,TGTGCCAGCAGACCCTGGGACCCGGGACTAGCGGGAGGGCCAGGGCCCAATGAGCAGTTCTTC,CASRPWDPGLAGGPGPNEQFF
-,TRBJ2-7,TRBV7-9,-,TGTGCCAGCAGTTCAGAGATCTCCTACGAGCAGTACTTC,CASSSEISYEQYF
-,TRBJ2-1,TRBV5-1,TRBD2,TGCGCCAGCAGCGCACTAGCGGGAGTTCGAAATGAGCAGTTCTTC,CASSALAGVRNEQFF
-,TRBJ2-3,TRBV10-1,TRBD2,TGCGCCAGCAGTAGCGGGGGTGGCACAGATACGCAGTATTTT,CASSSGGGTDTQYF
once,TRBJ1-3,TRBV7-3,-,TGTGCCAGCAGCTTAGACCGGGGAACCGGAAACACCATATATTTT,CASSLDRGTGNTIYF
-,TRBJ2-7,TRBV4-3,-,TGCGCCAGCAGCCAAGATGGAACAGGGCAATACGAGCAGTACTTC,CASSQDGTGQYEQYF
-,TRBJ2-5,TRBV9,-,TGTGCCAGCAACCGGAACGGGGAAGAGACCCAGTACTTC,CASNRNGEETQYF
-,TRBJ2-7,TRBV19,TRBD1,TGTGCCAGTAGTATCAGACAGGGGGTTCCCTACGAGCAGTACTTC,CASSIRQGVPYEQYF
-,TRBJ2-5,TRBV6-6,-,TGTGCCAGCAGAACTCAGGGGTACCAAGAGACCCAGTACTTC,CASRTQGYQETQYF
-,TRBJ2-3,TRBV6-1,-,TGTGCCAGCAGTGAGGCTCCGGGACTCACAGATACGCAGTATTTT,CASSEAPGLTDTQYF
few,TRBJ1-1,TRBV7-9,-,TGTGCCAGCAGCGACACGACAGAGTCGGACACTGAAGCTTTCTTT,CASSDTTESDTEAFF
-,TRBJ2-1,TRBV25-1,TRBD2,TGTGCCAGCAGTGAACGGATCCAAAGAGTAGCGGGGTACAATGAGCAGTTCTTC,CASSERIQRVAGYNEQFF
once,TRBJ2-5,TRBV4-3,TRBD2,TGCGCCAGCAGCACCGGGACTAGCGGTCAAGAGACCCAGTACTTC,CASSTGTSGQETQYF
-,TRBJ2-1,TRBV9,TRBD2,TGTGCCAGCACCAGAAGCGGGAGCGAGGGTGAGCAGTTCTTC,CASTRSGSEGEQFF
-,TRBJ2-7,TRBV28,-,TGTGCCAGCAGTTTATACTGGCCGGGCTCCCCCTCCTACGAGCAGTACTTC,CASSLYWPGSPSYEQYF
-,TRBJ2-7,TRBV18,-,TGTGCCACCTCCCAACAGGGCAGAACCTACGAGCAGTACTTC,CATSQQGRTYEQYF
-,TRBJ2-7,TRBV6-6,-,TGTGCCAGCAGTTACTCCCGCCTGTACGAGCAGTACTTC,CASSYSRLYEQYF
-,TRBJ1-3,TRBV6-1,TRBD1,TGTGCCAGCAGTGTAACCTCCCGGGACAGAGGAAACACCATATATTTT,CASSVTSRDRGNTIYF